Presented here are 17 T cell receptor beta chains from one specimen sequenced in a study of cytomegalovirus exposure and HLA in healthy donors. Method: immunoSEQ multiplex PCR; TCRdb's copy keeps in-frame clones and lacks some. The sample holds about 160,000 clones, under 90% seen once. Material for sequencing was PBMCs. The receptors shown here come from a man younger than 35 in good health and CMV-seropositive.

The rearrangement uses TRBV6-5 and TRBJ1-4, with 7 bases matching TRBD1. Germline V gene data show CDR1 as MNHEY and CDR2 as SVGAGI. The CDR3 runs 15 residues. J was trimmed by 8 bases and V by 5 bases; bases with no gene match: 11. Here the CDR3 reads CASSGQGGRPEKLFF. The CDR3 nucleotides read TGTGCCAGCAGTGGTCAGGGGGGCAGGCCCGAAAAACTGTTTTTT.

The V and J genes are TRBV4-1 and TRBJ2-1, with 9 bases fitting TRBD2. Trimming removed 2 bases from V and 2 bases from J; junction bases left unmatched: 4. The CDR3 consists of 16 residues. Germline CDR1 reads MGHRA; CDR2 reads YSYEKL. This CDR3 is CASSQHSGSTYNEQFF. The CDR3 DNA is TGCGCCAGCAGCCAACATAGCGGGAGCACCTACAATGAGCAGTTCTTC.

The J gene is TRBJ2-1, the V gene TRBV29-1; D may be TRBD1 (5 bases). The CDR3 runs 16 residues. Trimming left V 0 bases short and J 5 bases short, with 17 bases between. The germline V gene encodes CDR1 SQVTM and CDR2 ANQGSEA. The CDR3: CSVEDSWPGWNNEQFF. For the CDR3, the DNA is TGCAGCGTTGAAGATTCGTGGCCAGGGTGGAACAATGAGCAGTTCTTC.

This rearrangement joins TRBV19 to TRBJ1-5; D not resolved. V lost 7 bases to trimming and J lost 1 base, with 11 bases between them. CDR1 LNHDA and CDR2 SQIVND come from the germline V gene (reference sequence). The CDR3 loop spans 14 amino acids. Here the CDR3 reads CASTNILSNQPQHF. Here the CDR3 DNA reads TGTGCCAGTACAAACATCTTAAGCAATCAGCCCCAGCATTTT.

The J gene is TRBJ1-1, the V gene TRBV6-5; D may be TRBD1 (5 bases). Germline V CDR1 and CDR2: MNHEY, SVGAGI. The CDR3 has 13 residues. V lost 7 bases and J 6 bases, leaving 15 bases between the germline ends. CDR3 nucleotide sequence: TGTGCCAGCACTACCGGAGGAGGGGCTGAAGCTTTCTTT. Translating gives CASTTGGGAEAFF.

The chain combines TRBV5-1 with TRBJ2-7; D call uncertain. The CDR3 length is 14 residues. Trimming cost V 0 bases and J 1 base, with 8 bases left between them. The germline gives CDR1 SGHRS, CDR2 YFSETQ. Here the CDR3 reads CASSLEAESYEQYF. Here the CDR3 DNA reads TGCGCCAGCAGCTTGGAGGCGGAATCCTACGAGCAGTACTTC.

The table lists this clone with a few counts. The rearrangement uses TRBV5-4 and TRBJ2-2; possible D gene TRBD1, 7 bases. Germline CDR1 and CDR2: SGHNT and YYREEE (reference sequence). The CDR3 spans 15 residues. V shed 3 bases and J shed 4 bases, with 13 bases lying between them. This CDR3 is CASSSQGGVTGELFF. The CDR3 nucleotides are TGTGCCAGCAGCTCGCAGGGGGGAGTCACCGGGGAGCTGTTTTTT.

The J gene is TRBJ2-7, the V gene TRBV4-1, with 13 positions matching TRBD2. Germline-derived CDR1 and CDR2 are MGHRA and YSYEKL. This CDR3 contains 15 residues. V shed 6 bases and J 3 bases; nucleotides not matched to a gene: 5. The CDR3 protein is CASRLGLAGNYEQYF. As DNA, the CDR3 is TGCGCCAGCAGGCTGGGACTAGCGGGGAACTACGAGCAGTACTTC.

V and J are TRBV29-1 and TRBJ1-2; a weak D match, TRBD1 (5 bases). V was clipped by 1 base and J by 5 bases, with 8 bases between them. CDR1 SQVTM and CDR2 ANQGSEA come from the germline V gene. The CDR3 is 12 residues long. The CDR3 nucleotides are TGCAGCGTTGAAGTACAGGATTATGGCTACACCTTC. This translates into CSVEVQDYGYTF.

The chain couples TRBV27 to TRBJ2-2; D ambiguous. The CDR3 length is 13 residues. Trimming pared 5 bases from V and 2 bases from J, leaving 6 bases between. CDR1 is MNHEY, CDR2 SMNVEV, per germline (reference sequence). The CDR3 DNA reads TGTGCCAGCAGTATCAGTAACACCGGGGAGCTGTTTTTT. It translates to CASSISNTGELFF.

Note on this clone: Other DNA variants within this sample encode the same CDR3. The CDR3 nucleotides read TGTGCCAGCAGTTACGGGACAGGGTCCACCGGGGAGCTGTTTTTT. Its protein product is CASSYGTGSTGELFF. The chain couples TRBV6-5 to TRBJ2-2, with 9 bases that match TRBD1. Germline V gene lookup returns CDR1 MNHEY and CDR2 SVGAGI. The ends lost 2 bases at V and 4 bases at J; junction bases unmatched: 2. The CDR3 runs to 15 residues.

V gene TRBV5-6 combines with J gene TRBJ2-7; TRBD1 agrees at 7 bases. CDR3 size: 13 residues. Unmatched junction bases numbered 3, after V lost 4 bases and J lost 2 bases. From germline, CDR1 is SGHDT and CDR2 YYEEEE. The CDR3 coding sequence is TGTGCCAGCAGCCGCGACAGGGCCTACGAGCAGTACTTC. Its protein is CASSRDRAYEQYF.

The chain has TRBV10-3 and TRBJ2-5, with D possibly TRBD2 on 6 matching bases. This CDR3 has 13 amino acids. Germline CDR1 ENHRY, CDR2 SYGVKD. V shed 0 bases and J shed 4 bases, with 6 bases lying between them. The CDR3 nucleotides read TGTGCCATCAGTGAGTCCGGGGGAGAGACCCAGTACTTC. Translated: CAISESGGETQYF.

This sequence joins TRBV27 and TRBJ1-2; a weak D match, TRBD1 (5 bases). The V gene lost 4 bases and the J gene lost 6 bases, with 9 bases spanning the gap. This CDR3 is built from 12 residues. The germline gives CDR1 MNHEY, CDR2 SMNVEV (reference sequence). CDR3 sequence: CASSSGGDGYTF. The CDR3 nucleotides are TGTGCCAGCAGTTCCGGGGGAGATGGCTACACCTTC.

The chain carries TRBV5-6 and TRBJ2-3, with 7 nucleotides matching TRBD2. Germline assignment: CDR1 SGHDT and CDR2 YYEEEE. J lost 1 base, V lost 4 bases, and 3 bases had no gene match. The CDR3 extends over 14 amino acids. For the CDR3, the DNA is TGTGCCAGCAGCGATGGGGGGGGCACAGATACGCAGTATTTT. This translates into CASSDGGGTDTQYF.

This clone was recorded a few times. V is TRBV28 and J is TRBJ2-6, with 7 bases fitting TRBD1. Germline V lookup: CDR1 MDHEN, CDR2 SYDVKM. This CDR3 has 16 residues. Germline trimming cut 6 bases from V and 1 base from J; bases unmatched to any gene: 6. The CDR3 DNA reads as TGTGCCAGCAGCCCCGGACAGGCGTCTGGGGCCAACGTCCTGACTTTC. Its protein product is CASSPGQASGANVLTF.

CDR3 DNA sequence: TGTGCCAGCAGTGACCACCTAGCGGTAAATGAGCAGTTCTTC. Translation: CASSDHLAVNEQFF. The chain couples TRBV2 to TRBJ2-1; 7 bases agree with TRBD2. Germline lookup yields CDR1 SNHLY and CDR2 FYNNEI. Trimming took 3 bases from V and 7 from J; bases not matched to a gene: 6. This CDR3 has 14 residues.